One sample yielded the 9 T cell receptor beta chains listed below, sequenced in a study of PD-1 blockade in classical Hodgkin lymphoma. Relapse was seen in all patients after autologous stem cell transplantation, and brentuximab vedotin exposure was variable. Sequenced by immunoSEQ multiplex PCR; TCRdb stores in-frame clones only, minus some. The sample holds 25,000 to 30,000 clones, roughly 86% seen once. Sequencing used peripheral blood mononuclear cells (PBMCs), obtained before the second cycle of nivolumab. The source of these receptors is a human donor with classical Hodgkin lymphoma.

This chain joins TRBV6-4 and TRBJ2-3; the match to TRBD2 covers 13 bases. Germline V gene data show CDR1 as MRHNA and CDR2 as SNTAGT. V dropped 8 bases and J dropped 3; count of bases not matched to a gene: 5. CDR3 length: 15 amino acids. The CDR3 is CASSTSGGATDTQYF. In DNA form, the CDR3 reads TGTGCCAGCTCTACTAGCGGGGGGGCGACAGATACGCAGTATTTT.

V gene TRBV6-5 combines with J gene TRBJ1-2; no clear D. From germline, CDR1 is MNHEY and CDR2 SVGAGI. Trimming left V 5 bases short and J 3 bases short, with 10 bases between. CDR3 length equals 13 residues. The CDR3 bases are TGTGCCAGCAGTGGTACGGAGCACTATGGCTACACCTTC. Protein product: CASSGTEHYGYTF.

This rearrangement joins TRBV10-1 to TRBJ2-2; TRBD2 might be the D (5 bases). The germline V and J ends were trimmed by 7 bases and 4 bases, with 13 bases remaining between them. The CDR3 runs to 14 residues. Germline V CDR1 and CDR2: WNHNN, SYGVQD (reference sequence). CDR3 nucleotides: TGCGCCAGCATTTACGGACTCCCCACCGGGGAGCTGTTTTTT. It codes for CASIYGLPTGELFF.

The chain carries TRBV7-6 and TRBJ2-6, with a weak D call TRBD2 (6 bases). The CDR3 runs 18 residues. Per the germline V gene, CDR1 is SGHVS and CDR2 is FNYEAQ. Trimming cost V 7 bases and J 0 bases, with 19 bases left between them. The CDR3 nucleotides are TGTGCCAGCACCCCCGGAGGACGGGGGATCTCTGGGGCCAACGTCCTGACTTTC. It is translated as CASTPGGRGISGANVLTF.

V gene TRBV19 combines with J gene TRBJ2-2, with TRBD2 matching 7 bases. The CDR3 runs to 17 residues. Germline assignment: CDR1 LNHDA and CDR2 SQIVND (reference sequence). Trimming at V came to 3 bases and at J to 1 base, leaving 8 bases not matched to a gene. The chain's CDR3 is CASSMGSAGRNTGELFF. In DNA, the CDR3 is TGTGCCAGTAGTATGGGCTCAGCGGGGAGGAACACCGGGGAGCTGTTTTTT.

This chain's CDR3 is CASSLELAGGNEQFF. The CDR3 region has the DNA TGCGCCAGCAGCTTGGAACTAGCGGGCGGGAATGAGCAGTTCTTC. The rearrangement joins TRBV5-1 to TRBJ2-1; TRBD2 aligns across 9 bases. Germline V gene data show CDR1 as SGHRS and CDR2 as YFSETQ. The CDR3 is made up of 15 amino acids. The V gene end was trimmed by 0 bases and the J gene end by 7 bases; junction bases not matched to a gene: 5.

This rearrangement joins TRBV5-1 to TRBJ2-5, with D uncertain. Germline V CDR1 and CDR2: SGHRS, YFSETQ. The CDR3 has 12 residues. Deletions cut 4 bases from V and 4 bases from J, with 8 bases between. CDR3: CASSAAVETQYF. The CDR3 DNA is TGCGCCAGCAGCGCAGCCGTAGAGACCCAGTACTTC.

This clone was seen a single time. This chain links TRBV9 with TRBJ1-6; a weak D match, TRBD1 (5 bases). Trimming shortened V by 1 base and J by 6 bases, and 8 bases separated the two germline ends. CDR3 size: 14 residues. The germline V gene has CDR1 SGDLS and CDR2 YYNGEE. The CDR3 region has the DNA TGTGCCAGCAGCGTACAGGGTGCTAATTCACCCCTCCACTTT. This sequence encodes CASSVQGANSPLHF.

The chain is built from TRBV4-1 and TRBJ1-1, with D unresolved. From germline, CDR1 is MGHRA and CDR2 YSYEKL. The CDR3 length is 15 residues. V lost 4 bases to trimming and J lost 1 base, with 13 bases between them. CDR3 amino acids: CASSPVGRANTEAFF. The CDR3 DNA reads TGCGCCAGCAGCCCCGTAGGACGGGCGAACACTGAAGCTTTCTTT.